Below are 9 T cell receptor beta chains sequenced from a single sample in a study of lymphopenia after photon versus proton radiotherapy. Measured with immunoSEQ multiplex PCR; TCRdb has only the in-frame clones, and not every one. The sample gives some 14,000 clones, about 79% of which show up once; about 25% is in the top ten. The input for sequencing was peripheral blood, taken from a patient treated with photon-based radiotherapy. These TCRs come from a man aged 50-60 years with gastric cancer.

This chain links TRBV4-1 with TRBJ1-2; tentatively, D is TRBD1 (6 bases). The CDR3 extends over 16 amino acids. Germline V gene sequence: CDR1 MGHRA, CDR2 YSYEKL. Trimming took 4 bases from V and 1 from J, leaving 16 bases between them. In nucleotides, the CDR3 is TGCGCCAGCAGCCCCCCGGGACAAAGTCTTAACTATGGCTACACCTTC. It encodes CASSPPGQSLNYGYTF.

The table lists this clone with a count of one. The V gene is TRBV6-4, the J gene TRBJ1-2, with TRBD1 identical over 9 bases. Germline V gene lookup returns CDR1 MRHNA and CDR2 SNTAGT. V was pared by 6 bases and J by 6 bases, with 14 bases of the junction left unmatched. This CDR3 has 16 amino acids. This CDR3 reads CASSRDRDVDYDGYTF. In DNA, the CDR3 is TGTGCCAGCAGCCGGGACAGGGATGTCGACTATGATGGCTACACCTTC.

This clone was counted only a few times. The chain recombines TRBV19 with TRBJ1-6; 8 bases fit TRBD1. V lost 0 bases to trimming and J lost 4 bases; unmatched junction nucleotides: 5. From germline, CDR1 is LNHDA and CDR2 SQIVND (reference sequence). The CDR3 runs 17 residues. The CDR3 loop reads CASSIDATGGYNSPLHF. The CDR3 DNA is TGTGCCAGTAGTATAGATGCAACAGGGGGTTATAATTCACCCCTCCACTTT. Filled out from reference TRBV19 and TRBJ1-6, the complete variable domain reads DGGITQSPKYLFRKEGQNVTLSCEQNLNHDAMYWYRQDPGQGLRLIYYSQIVNDFQKGDIAEGYSVSREKKESFPLTVTSAQKNPTAFYLCASSIDATGGYNSPLHFGNGTRLTVT.

The CDR3 DNA sequence: TGTGCCTGGAGTGTACGGCAGGGCGCTGAAGCTTTCTTT. Encoded protein: CAWSVRQGAEAFF. J is TRBJ1-1 and V is TRBV30; possible D gene TRBD1, 5 bases. Germline V gives CDR1 GTSNPN, CDR2 SVGIG (reference sequence). The CDR3 is 13 residues long. Deletions cut 0 bases from V and 6 bases from J, with 11 bases between.

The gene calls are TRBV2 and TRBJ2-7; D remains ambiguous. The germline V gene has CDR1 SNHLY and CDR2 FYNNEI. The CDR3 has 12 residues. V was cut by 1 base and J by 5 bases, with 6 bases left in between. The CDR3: CASSEDSDEQYV. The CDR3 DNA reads TGTGCCAGCAGTGAAGACTCGGACGAGCAGTACGTC.

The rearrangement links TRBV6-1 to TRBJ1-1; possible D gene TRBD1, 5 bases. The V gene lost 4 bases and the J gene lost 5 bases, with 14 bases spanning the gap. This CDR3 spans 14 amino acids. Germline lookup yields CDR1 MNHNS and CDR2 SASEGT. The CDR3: CASSGAWGGTEAFF. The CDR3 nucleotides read TGTGCCAGCAGTGGTGCTTGGGGGGGAACTGAAGCTTTCTTT.

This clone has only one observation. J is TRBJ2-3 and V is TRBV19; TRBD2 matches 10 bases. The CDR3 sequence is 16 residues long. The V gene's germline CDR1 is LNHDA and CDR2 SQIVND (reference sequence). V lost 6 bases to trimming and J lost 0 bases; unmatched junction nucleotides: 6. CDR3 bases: TGTGCCAGTAGAGGGCTAGCGGGGGCTAGCACAGATACGCAGTATTTT. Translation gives CASRGLAGASTDTQYF.

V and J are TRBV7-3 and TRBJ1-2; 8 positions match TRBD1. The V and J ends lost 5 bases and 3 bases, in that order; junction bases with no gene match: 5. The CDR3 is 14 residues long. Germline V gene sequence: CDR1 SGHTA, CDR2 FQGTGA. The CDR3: CASSPQGADYGYTF. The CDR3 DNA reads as TGTGCCAGCAGCCCGCAGGGGGCCGACTATGGCTACACCTTC.

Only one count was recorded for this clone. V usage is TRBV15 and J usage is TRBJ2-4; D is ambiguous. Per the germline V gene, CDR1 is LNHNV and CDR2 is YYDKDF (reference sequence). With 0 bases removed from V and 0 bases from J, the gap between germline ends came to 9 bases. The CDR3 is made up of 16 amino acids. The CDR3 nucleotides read TGTGCCACCAGCAGAGAGCCCGACTTAGCCAAAAACATTCAGTACTTC. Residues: CATSREPDLAKNIQYF. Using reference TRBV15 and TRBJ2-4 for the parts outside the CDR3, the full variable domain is DAMVIQNPRYQVTQFGKPVTLSCSQTLNHNVMYWYQQKSSQAPKLLFHYYDKDFNNEADTPDNFQSRRPNTSFCFLDIRSPGLGDTAMYLCATSREPDLAKNIQYFGAGTRLSVL.